The clone carrying this T cell receptor (beta chain) was counted once. The antigen is not known. TCR beta sequences were obtained from blood CD8+ and CD4+ T cells. An input of roughly 0.45 to 1 ug of RNA was subjected to reverse transcription using random hexamers. TCR beta CDR3 was amplified by immunoSEQ covering 54 Vbeta and 13 Jbeta. A single record per CDR3 protein comes from TCRdb applying MiXCR to the immunoSEQ multiplex PCR reads. The repertoire has about 280,000 distinct CDR3 sequences, approximately 84% of them found once; the top ten carry 0.095% to 0.14%. The sample belongs to a study of CD8 T cells in Susac syndrome. Study observations and caveats: It was acknowledged in the study that its TCR sequencing and HLA analysis involved a relatively small number of individuals.

The CDR3 runs to 14 residues. Germline V gene sequence: CDR1 MRHNA, CDR2 SNTAGT. V lost 3 bases and J lost 3, with 10 bases in between. The clonotype originates from a human donor with multiple sclerosis. The chain employs TRBV6-4 and TRBJ2-3, with a tentative D call TRBD2 (6 bases). The sample comprised CD8+ T cells from PBMCs. CDR3 residues: CASSDGGTTDTQYF. In DNA, the CDR3 is TGTGCCAGCAGTGATGGCGGGACGACAGATACGCAGTATTTT.